Below are 24 T cell receptor beta chains sequenced from a single sample in a study of cytomegalovirus exposure and HLA in healthy donors. The data were produced by immunoSEQ multiplex PCR, yet TCRdb's version contains in-frame clones alone and is incomplete. Here the sample spans about 160,000 clones, 85% to 90% being singletons. Source material: PBMCs. The receptors were sampled from a woman in her 30s in good health and CMV-seronegative.

This clone has only a few counts. J is TRBJ2-7 and V is TRBV25-1; 7 positions match TRBD2. The CDR3 has 12 amino acids. J gave up 4 bases and V 6 bases, and 3 bases lay outside the gene matches. Looked up from germline, CDR1 is MGHDK and CDR2 is SYGVNS. The CDR3 nucleotides read TGTGCCAGCAGCGGGAGGTCGTACGAGCAGTACTTC. It specifies CASSGRSYEQYF.

This chain joins TRBV5-1 and TRBJ2-1, with D perhaps TRBD1 (5 bases). Trimming left V 2 bases short and J 7 bases short, with 13 bases between. CDR1 and CDR2 (germline): SGHRS, YFSETQ. CDR3 length equals 14 residues. The CDR3 DNA follows: TGCGCCAGCAGCTTAATCGCAGGGCAGAATGAGCAGTTCTTC. This gives the protein CASSLIAGQNEQFF.

The chain uses TRBV9 and TRBJ2-2; 7 bases are a match to TRBD1. V trimming: 4 bases; J trimming: 5 bases; junction bases outside the gene matches: 5. Germline assignment: CDR1 SGDLS and CDR2 YYNGEE. The CDR3 runs to 14 residues. As DNA, the CDR3 is TGTGCCAGCAGCCCTTTACAGGGGACCGGGGAGCTGTTTTTT. Amino acids: CASSPLQGTGELFF. Full variable domain (missing parts from reference TRBV9 and TRBJ2-2): DSGVTQTPKHLITATGQRVTLRCSPRSGDLSVYWYQQSLDQGLQFLIQYYNGEERAKGNILERFSAQQFPDLHSELNLSSLELGDSALYFCASSPLQGTGELFFGEGSRLTVL.

The chain has TRBV5-6 and TRBJ2-7; 12 nucleotides align to TRBD1. CDR3 length equals 16 residues. V lost 4 bases and J lost 6; bases outside the gene matches: 11. Germline lookup yields CDR1 SGHDT and CDR2 YYEEEE. In nucleotides, the CDR3 is TGTGCCAGCAGCCTCCTCCCGGGACAGGGGGCGGCCGAGCAGTACTTC. This encodes CASSLLPGQGAAEQYF.

This clone appeared a single time. The chain links TRBV27 to TRBJ2-3; perhaps TRBD1 as D (5 bases). The germline V and J ends were trimmed by 5 bases and 0 bases, with 12 bases remaining between them. This CDR3 is built from 15 residues. Germline loops: CDR1 MNHEY, CDR2 SMNVEV (reference sequence). The CDR3 sequence is CASSPSTVSTDTQYF. CDR3 sequence (DNA): TGTGCCAGCAGTCCCTCGACAGTGAGCACAGATACGCAGTATTTT.

The rearrangement uses TRBV4-2 and TRBJ2-1; 8 nucleotides agree with TRBD2. The CDR3 contains 13 residues. V lost 4 bases to trimming and J lost 10 bases; unmatched junction nucleotides: 6. Germline V CDR1 and CDR2: LGHNA, YNFKEQ. This CDR3 reads CASSREERGEQFF. CDR3 bases: TGTGCCAGCAGCCGAGAGGAGCGGGGGGAGCAGTTCTTC.

V and J are TRBV9 and TRBJ2-3; D is unresolved. The length of the CDR3 is 15 residues. Trimming cost V 0 bases and J 2 bases, with 10 bases left between them. The germline V gene encodes CDR1 SGDLS and CDR2 YYNGEE. The CDR3, as DNA: TGTGCCAGCAGCGTAGGTGCGAGAAACACAGATACGCAGTATTTT. Translating gives CASSVGARNTDTQYF.

The rearrangement uses TRBV27 and TRBJ1-4; tentatively, D is TRBD1 (6 bases). From germline, CDR1 is MNHEY and CDR2 SMNVEV (reference sequence). Trimming removed 5 bases from V and 7 bases from J, with 20 bases in between. The CDR3 spans 16 residues. CDR3 protein: CASSITGMRGSEKLFF. In DNA, the CDR3 is TGTGCCAGCAGTATAACAGGGATGAGGGGGTCTGAAAAACTGTTTTTT.

The chain is built from TRBV28 and TRBJ2-3; D might be TRBD1 (5 bases). Trimming shortened V by 6 bases and J by 0 bases, and 25 bases separated the two germline ends. The CDR3 is 19 residues long. In germline, CDR1 is MDHEN, CDR2 SYDVKM. The CDR3 DNA is TGTGCCAGCAGCCCGTGGGGCAGCACCTCCTCCTCTAGCACAGATACGCAGTATTTT. Amino acid sequence: CASSPWGSTSSSSTDTQYF.

The CDR3 nucleotides read TGTGCCAGCAGCCAAGATCTTGAAGCGAGCTCCTACAATGAGCAGTTCTTC. Protein product: CASSQDLEASSYNEQFF. The chain links TRBV4-2 to TRBJ2-1; D remains unclear. There are 17 residues in the CDR3. CDR1 is LGHNA, CDR2 YNFKEQ, per germline. The ends were cut back, 0 bases at V and 0 bases at J, with 12 bases in the middle.

In the case of this clone: The identical CDR3 is also encoded by other nucleotide sequences in the sample. The rearrangement joins TRBV2 to TRBJ1-4; possibly TRBD1 for D (6 bases). Germline assignment: CDR1 SNHLY and CDR2 FYNNEI. V was cut by 0 bases and J by 3 bases, with 8 bases left in between. This CDR3 contains 15 residues. The CDR3 loop reads CASSEARGANEKLFF. The CDR3 coding sequence is TGTGCCAGCAGTGAAGCGAGGGGGGCTAATGAAAAACTGTTTTTT.

The gene calls are TRBV5-4 and TRBJ2-3; D remains ambiguous. The ends were cut back, 0 bases at V and 0 bases at J, with 5 bases in the middle. The CDR3 has 14 amino acids. Per the germline V gene, CDR1 is SGHNT and CDR2 is YYREEE (reference sequence). CDR3 in DNA: TGTGCCAGCAGCTTGGACTGGAGCACAGATACGCAGTATTTT. Its translation is CASSLDWSTDTQYF.

The CDR3 DNA follows: TGTGCCAGCAGGGGTTCAGCCAGGGGTGCCGGGGAGCTGTTTTTT. Amino acid sequence: CASRGSARGAGELFF. The chain recombines TRBV28 with TRBJ2-2, with D perhaps matching TRBD1 (6 bases). The germline V and J ends were trimmed by 6 bases and 6 bases, with 17 bases remaining between them. This CDR3 has 15 residues. The germline gives CDR1 MDHEN, CDR2 SYDVKM.

The rearrangement joins TRBV28 to TRBJ2-2; TRBD1 agrees at 7 bases. Unmatched junction bases numbered 12, after V lost 7 bases and J lost 4 bases. Germline lookup yields CDR1 MDHEN and CDR2 SYDVKM. The CDR3 consists of 16 residues. CDR3 bases: TGTGCCAGCACCGTACGAAGGGACAGAACCACCGGGGAGCTGTTTTTT. Encoded protein: CASTVRRDRTTGELFF.

This clone was found once. The J gene is TRBJ1-5, the V gene TRBV14, with 7 bases aligning to TRBD1. Trimming took 0 bases from V and 10 from J; bases not matched to a gene: 18. CDR3 length: 18 residues. Germline V lookup: CDR1 SGHDN, CDR2 FVKESK. CDR3 protein: CASSQEETGTRILRPQHF. The DNA for the CDR3 is TGTGCCAGCAGCCAAGAGGAGACAGGGACCCGGATTTTACGTCCCCAGCATTTT.

The CDR3 spells CASSYYRTGKYEQYF. The CDR3 nucleotides read TGTGCCAGCAGTTACTACCGGACAGGGAAGTACGAGCAGTACTTC. V usage is TRBV6-5 and J usage is TRBJ2-7, with TRBD1 identical over 8 bases. The CDR3 has 15 residues. V shed 1 base, J shed 4 bases, and the junction held 6 bases outside the gene matches. The V gene's germline CDR1 is MNHEY and CDR2 SVGAGI.

A few counts support this clone. V is TRBV7-9 and J is TRBJ1-4, with a weak D call TRBD1 (6 bases). The germline V gene encodes CDR1 SEHNR and CDR2 FQNEAQ (reference sequence). The V gene lost 1 base and the J gene lost 6 bases, with 15 bases spanning the gap. CDR3 size: 16 residues. In DNA form, the CDR3 reads TGTGCCAGCAGCTTAGATTGGCAGGGGTTGGATGAAAAACTGTTTTTT. Encoded protein: CASSLDWQGLDEKLFF.

The chain links TRBV27 to TRBJ2-7; possibly TRBD1 or TRBD2 for D (5 bases each). CDR1 MNHEY and CDR2 SMNVEV come from the germline V gene (reference sequence). CDR3 length equals 14 residues. V lost 5 bases to trimming and J lost 2 bases, with 13 bases between them. CDR3 DNA: TGTGCCAGCAGTCAAAGGGACGGTGCCTACGAGCAGTACTTC. It encodes CASSQRDGAYEQYF.

The genes are TRBV7-6 and TRBJ2-5; tentative D call: TRBD1 (5 bases). Looked up from germline, CDR1 is SGHVS and CDR2 is FNYEAQ. Trimming removed 3 bases from V and 1 base from J, with 12 bases in between. The CDR3 is 15 amino acids. CDR3 sequence: CASSLTDTVQETQYF. DNA for the CDR3: TGTGCCAGCAGCTTGACGGACACGGTCCAAGAGACCCAGTACTTC.

The table lists this clone with a count of one. The gene calls are TRBV5-8 and TRBJ1-2; no definite D call. Germline values: CDR1 SGHTS, CDR2 YDEGEE. With 6 bases removed from V and 0 bases from J, the gap between germline ends came to 12 bases. There are 14 residues in the CDR3. The CDR3 loop is CASNPEGANYGYTF. The DNA for the CDR3 is TGTGCCAGCAACCCGGAAGGCGCTAACTATGGCTACACCTTC.

This clone has just one count. The V and J genes are TRBV7-6 and TRBJ2-2, with D hard to call. This CDR3 has 16 residues. Per the germline V gene, CDR1 is SGHVS and CDR2 is FNYEAQ. Deletions cut 1 base from V and 0 bases from J, with 9 bases between. The CDR3 sequence is CASSLGFRTNTGELFF. The DNA of the CDR3 is TGTGCCAGCAGCTTAGGCTTTCGGACGAACACCGGGGAGCTGTTTTTT.

The chain links TRBV7-8 to TRBJ2-5; D is ambiguous. This CDR3 is built from 12 residues. Germline CDR1 SGHVS, CDR2 FQNEAQ. Trimming took 3 bases from V and 5 from J, leaving 7 bases between them. This CDR3 reads CASSLERETQYF. In DNA form, the CDR3 reads TGTGCCAGCAGCTTGGAAAGGGAGACCCAGTACTTC.

The chain recombines TRBV6-5 with TRBJ1-1; D may be TRBD1 (6 bases). This CDR3 has 14 residues. Trimming stripped 5 bases from V and 2 bases from J, with 12 bases between. The germline CDR1 and CDR2 sequences are MNHEY and SVGAGI. Here the CDR3 DNA reads TGTGCCAGCAGTCAGACAGGAGGAAACACTGAAGCTTTCTTT. Protein sequence: CASSQTGGNTEAFF.

The DNA of the CDR3 is TGTGCCAGCACAGGGGGCGAAGGCTACACCTTC. It yields the protein CASTGGEGYTF. The rearrangement joins TRBV27 to TRBJ1-2, with 8 positions matching TRBD1. The junction had 3 bases not matched to a gene; V was cut back by 7 bases and J by 8 bases. Per the germline V gene, CDR1 is MNHEY and CDR2 is SMNVEV (reference sequence). The CDR3 spans 11 residues.